This T cell receptor beta chain was captured by sequencing in a study of identical twins' blood T cells. The V gene's germline CDR1 is SGHRS and CDR2 YFSETQ. The CDR3 spans 13 residues. In the case of this clonotype: One end of the junction varies from germline; a read error may be responsible.

TCRdb analysed the 5' RACE reads with MiXCR anew, one entry per CDR3 protein. In the table there are hundreds of thousands of distinct CDR3 sequences, roughly 27% of which are singletons. The sequence derives from a woman between 18 and 50 years old in good health. Sequenced material: PBMCs. This sequence joins TRBV5-1 and TRBJ2-3; D uncertain. This CDR3 is CASSLGMTDTQYF. The CDR3 DNA follows: TGTGCCAGCAGCTTGGGCATGACAGATACGCAGTATTTT.